This T cell receptor beta chain was captured in a study of identical twins. A word on this clonotype: Antigen: not known.

TCRdb re-called the 5' RACE reads through MiXCR, storing one row per CDR3 protein. The sample gives 350,000 or so distinct CDR3 sequences, approximately 10% of which show up once; roughly 8.9% is in the top ten. With 6 bases removed from V and 4 bases from J, the gap between germline ends came to 6 bases. Germline V gene data show CDR1 as SGHTA and CDR2 as FQGNSA. The CDR3 totals 12 residues. Study-wide results and limits: Zero-insertion findings could be partly confounded by invariant cells (MAIT and iNKT cells). Insertions were fewer in abundant cord blood beta clonotypes, whereas memory repertoires showed none of this pattern.

Source material: naive T cells sorted from blood. This TCR came from a woman between 45 and 60 years old in good health. The rearrangement joins TRBV7-2 to TRBJ2-2; D is undetermined. In DNA form, the CDR3 reads TGTGCCAGCAGTCATTTCACCGGGGAGCTGTTTTTT. This encodes CASSHFTGELFF.